This T cell receptor beta chain was captured in a study of graft-versus-host responses after intestinal transplantation. For the study at large: Multivisceral, liver-intestinal, or isolated intestinal transplants were given to recipients. Points from the study as a whole: GvH clones were identified in recipient marrow, with some first appearing in ileum or blood. Individuals carrying graft-donor T cell macrochimerism showed high graft-versus-host to host-versus-graft clonal ratios in allografts. Declining HvG levels early post-transplant were linked to peak circulating GvH clone levels.

The CDR3 runs 15 residues. Germline V gene data show CDR1 as MGHRA and CDR2 as YSYEKL. With 3 bases removed from V and 4 bases from J, the gap between germline ends came to 16 bases. Concerning this clone itself: Antigen specificity is unknown.

Profiled with immunoSEQ multiplex PCR; TCRdb holds only in-frame clones, not every one. Here the sample spans around 30,000 clones, 87% being singletons. The sample consisted of PBMCs, taken 450 to 480 days after intestinal transplantation. J is TRBJ2-7 and V is TRBV4-1, with D possibly called TRBD1 or TRBD2 (7 bases each). This clonotype originated in a human patient who received an intestinal transplant, so some T cells may come from the graft donor. As DNA, the CDR3 is TGCGCCAGCAGCCAGATAACAGGGGAGGGATACGAGCAGTACTTC. Translation: CASSQITGEGYEQYF.